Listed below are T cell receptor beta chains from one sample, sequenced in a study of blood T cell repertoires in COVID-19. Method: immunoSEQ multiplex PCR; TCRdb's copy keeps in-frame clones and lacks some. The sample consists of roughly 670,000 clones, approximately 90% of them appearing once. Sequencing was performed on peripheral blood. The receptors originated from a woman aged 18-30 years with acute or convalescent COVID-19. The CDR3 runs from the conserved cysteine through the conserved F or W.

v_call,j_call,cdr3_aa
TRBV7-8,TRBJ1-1,CASSLVTLSGTANTEAFF
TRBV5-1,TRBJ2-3,CASSSTGGVDTQYF
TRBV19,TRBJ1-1,CASSIVYRVSTEAFF
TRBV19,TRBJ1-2,CASIRTGEKSRHGYTF
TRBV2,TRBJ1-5,CASSEENPGGAGNQPQHF
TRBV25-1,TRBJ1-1,CASSGWTVNTEAFF
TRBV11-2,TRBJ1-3,CASSSSGTGSGNTIYF
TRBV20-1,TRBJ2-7,CSASPLHHSGGMPSEQYF
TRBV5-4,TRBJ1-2,CASREGRGEDGYTF
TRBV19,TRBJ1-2,CASSSWWGTSLDGYTF
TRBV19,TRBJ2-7,CASSSWTGDYEQYF
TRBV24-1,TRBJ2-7,CATSTDGGAYEQYF
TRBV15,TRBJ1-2,CATSRDMGAFGYTF
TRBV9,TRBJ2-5,CASSETGTSQETQYF
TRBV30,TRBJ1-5,CAWSHRLGQGARQPQHF
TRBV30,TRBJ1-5,CAWSREGNQPQHF
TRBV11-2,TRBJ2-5,CASSRRGETQYF
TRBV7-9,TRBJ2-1,CATRLAGGGDEQFF
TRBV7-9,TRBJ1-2,CASSLVATEANYGYTF
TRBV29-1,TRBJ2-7,CSVAGVDPYEQYF
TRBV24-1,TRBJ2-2,CATSDPGTGSSGELFF
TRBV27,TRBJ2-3,CASTFLDKITDTQYF
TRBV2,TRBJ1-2,CASTQGATGRNGYTF
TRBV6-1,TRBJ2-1,CASSDWLAGGSSYNEQFF
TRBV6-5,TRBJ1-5,CASSATGGDQPQHF
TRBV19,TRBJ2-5,CASSPSGGGETQYF
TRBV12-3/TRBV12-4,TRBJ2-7,CASRPGQGDEQYF
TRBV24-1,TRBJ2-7,CATEDPGQFYEQYF
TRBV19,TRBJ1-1,CASSNRGRSTEAFF
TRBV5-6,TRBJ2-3,CASSFGWAERTDTQYF
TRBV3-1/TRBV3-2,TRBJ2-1,CASSHHRDINEQFF
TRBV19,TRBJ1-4,CASSRDRGEKLFF